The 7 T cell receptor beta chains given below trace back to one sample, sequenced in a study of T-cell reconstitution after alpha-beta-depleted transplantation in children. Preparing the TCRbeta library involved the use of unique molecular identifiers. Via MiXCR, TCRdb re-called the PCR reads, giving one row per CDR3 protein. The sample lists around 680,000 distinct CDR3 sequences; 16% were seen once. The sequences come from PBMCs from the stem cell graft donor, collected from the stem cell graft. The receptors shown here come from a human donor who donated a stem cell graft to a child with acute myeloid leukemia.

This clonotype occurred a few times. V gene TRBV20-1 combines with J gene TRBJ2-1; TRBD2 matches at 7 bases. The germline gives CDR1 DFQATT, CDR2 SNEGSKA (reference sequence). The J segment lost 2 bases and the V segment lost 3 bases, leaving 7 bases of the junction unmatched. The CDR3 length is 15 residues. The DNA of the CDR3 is TGCAGTGCTAGCCTGTGGGGGGGGGCCTACAATGAGCAGTTCTTC. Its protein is CSASLWGGAYNEQFF.

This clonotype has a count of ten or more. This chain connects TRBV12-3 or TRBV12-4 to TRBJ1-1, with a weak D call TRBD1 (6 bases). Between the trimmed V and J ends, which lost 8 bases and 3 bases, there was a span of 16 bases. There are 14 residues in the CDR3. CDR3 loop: CASSAGTPYTEAFF. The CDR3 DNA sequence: TGTGCCAGCTCTGCCGGGACACCATACACTGAAGCTTTCTTT.

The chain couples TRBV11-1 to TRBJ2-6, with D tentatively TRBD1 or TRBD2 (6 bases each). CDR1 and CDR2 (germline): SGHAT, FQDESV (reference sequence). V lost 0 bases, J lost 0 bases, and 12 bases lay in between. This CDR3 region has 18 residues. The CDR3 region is CASSLATGASSGANVLTF. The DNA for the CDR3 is TGTGCCAGCAGCTTAGCTACGGGGGCCAGCTCTGGGGCCAACGTCCTGACTTTC.

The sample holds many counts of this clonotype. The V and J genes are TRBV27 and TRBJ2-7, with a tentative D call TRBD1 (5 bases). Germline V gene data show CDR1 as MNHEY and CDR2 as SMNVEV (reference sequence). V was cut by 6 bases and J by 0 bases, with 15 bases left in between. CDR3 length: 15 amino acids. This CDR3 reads CASSVTGRFSYEQYF. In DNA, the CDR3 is TGTGCCAGCAGCGTAACAGGTCGATTCTCCTACGAGCAGTACTTC.

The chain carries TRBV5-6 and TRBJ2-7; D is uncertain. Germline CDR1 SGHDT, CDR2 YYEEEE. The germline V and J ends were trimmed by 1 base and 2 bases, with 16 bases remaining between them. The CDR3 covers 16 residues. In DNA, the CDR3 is TGTGCCAGCAGCTTGAGTCGTGGCAGTTTAACCTACGAGCAGTACTTC. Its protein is CASSLSRGSLTYEQYF. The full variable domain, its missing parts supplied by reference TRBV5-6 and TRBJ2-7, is DAGVTQSPTHLIKTRGQQVTLRCSPKSGHDTVSWYQQALGQGPQFIFQYYEEEERQRGNFPDRFSGHQFPNYSSELNVNALLLGDSALYLCASSLSRGSLTYEQYFGPGTRLTVT.

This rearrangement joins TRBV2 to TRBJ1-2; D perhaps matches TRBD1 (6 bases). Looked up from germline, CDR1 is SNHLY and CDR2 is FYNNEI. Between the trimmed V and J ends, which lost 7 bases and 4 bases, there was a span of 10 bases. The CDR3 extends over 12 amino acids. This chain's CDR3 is CASNAGVYGYTF. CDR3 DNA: TGTGCCAGCAACGCAGGGGTCTATGGCTACACCTTC.

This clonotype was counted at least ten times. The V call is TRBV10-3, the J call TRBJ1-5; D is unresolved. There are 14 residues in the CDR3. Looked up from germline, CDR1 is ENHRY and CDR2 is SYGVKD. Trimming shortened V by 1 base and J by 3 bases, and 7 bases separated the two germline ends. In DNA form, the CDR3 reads TGTGCCATCAGTGAGTGGGCAGACAATCAGCCCCAGCATTTT. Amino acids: CAISEWADNQPQHF.